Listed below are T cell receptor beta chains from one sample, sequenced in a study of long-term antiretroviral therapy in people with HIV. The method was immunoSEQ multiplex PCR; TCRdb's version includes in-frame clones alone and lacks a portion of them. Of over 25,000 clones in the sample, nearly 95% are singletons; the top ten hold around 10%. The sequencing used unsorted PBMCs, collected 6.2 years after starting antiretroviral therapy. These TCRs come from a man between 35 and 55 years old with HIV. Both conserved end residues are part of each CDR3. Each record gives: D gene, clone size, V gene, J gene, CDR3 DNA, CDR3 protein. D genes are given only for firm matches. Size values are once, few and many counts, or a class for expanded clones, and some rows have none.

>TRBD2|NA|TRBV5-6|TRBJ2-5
TGTGCCAGCAGGCCCGGGACTAGCGGGGGCACGACCCAAGAGACCCAGTACTTC
CASRPGTSGGTTQETQYF
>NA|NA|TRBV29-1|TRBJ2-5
TGCAGCGTTGATAGGGGGTTGGAGACCCAGTACTTC
CSVDRGLETQYF
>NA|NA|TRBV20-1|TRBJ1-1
TGCAGTGCTCGGGAAGCAGATGAAGCTTTCTTT
CSAREADEAFF
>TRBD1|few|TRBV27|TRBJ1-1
TGTGCCAGCAGTTATGGGACAGGGGCCACTGAAGCTTTCTTT
CASSYGTGATEAFF
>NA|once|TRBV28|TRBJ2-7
TGTGCCAGCAGATCCCCGGACGGAACCTACGAGCAGTACTTC
CASRSPDGTYEQYF
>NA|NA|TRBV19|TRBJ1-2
TGTGCCAGTAGTAGAGGGGCAGGGGACCAATCTAACTATGGCTACACCTTC
CASSRGAGDQSNYGYTF
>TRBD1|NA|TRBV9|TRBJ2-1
TGTGCCAGCAGCGTAGCTACAGGACAGGGATACAATGAGCAGTTCTTC
CASSVATGQGYNEQFF
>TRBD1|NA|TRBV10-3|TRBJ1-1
TGTGCCCTCCGGGACAGGGAGAACACTGAAGCTTTCTTT
CALRDRENTEAFF
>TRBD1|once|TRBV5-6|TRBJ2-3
TGTGCCAGCAGCCAGGACAGGGCCCGAGGGACGCAGTATTTT
CASSQDRARGTQYF
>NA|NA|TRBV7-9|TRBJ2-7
TGTGCCAGCAGCCCAACCGGGGGGCCAAGATCCTACGAGCAGTACTTC
CASSPTGGPRSYEQYF
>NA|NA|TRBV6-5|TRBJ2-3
TGTGCCAGCAGCGCCTGGGGAGGCACAGATACGCAGTATTTT
CASSAWGGTDTQYF
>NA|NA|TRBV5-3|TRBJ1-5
TGTGCCAGAAGCTCCCGGGACAATCAGCCCCAGCATTTT
CARSSRDNQPQHF
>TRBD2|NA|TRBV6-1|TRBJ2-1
TGTGCCAGCAGGGTAACTAGCGGGAGGGATGAGCAGTTCTTC
CASRVTSGRDEQFF
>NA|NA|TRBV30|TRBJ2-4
TGTGCCTGGTCCCTTTCAGGGAGCAAAAACATTCAGTACTTC
CAWSLSGSKNIQYF
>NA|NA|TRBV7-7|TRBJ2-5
TGTGCTAGCAGCTTAGGACAGCTCCAAGAGACCCAGTACTTC
CASSLGQLQETQYF
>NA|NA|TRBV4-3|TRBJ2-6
TGCGCCAGCAGCCAAGATGGAGTATCCTCTGGGGCCAACGTCCTGACTTTC
CASSQDGVSSGANVLTF
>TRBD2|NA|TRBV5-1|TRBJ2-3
TGCGCCAGCAGCTGGACTAGCGGGGTGTCGCAGTATTTT
CASSWTSGVSQYF
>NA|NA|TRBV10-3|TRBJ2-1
TGTGCCATCAGTGGGGGTCAGAAGAATGAGCAGTTCTTC
CAISGGQKNEQFF
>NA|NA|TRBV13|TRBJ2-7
TGTGCCAGCAGCTTAGTGCAGGGGCCCTACGAGCAGTACTTC
CASSLVQGPYEQYF
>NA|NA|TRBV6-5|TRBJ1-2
TGTGCCAGCAGTTACTCGACGGTTACTGGCTACACCTTC
CASSYSTVTGYTF
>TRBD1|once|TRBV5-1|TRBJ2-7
TGCGCCAGCAGCTTAGGACAGGGAAATACCTACGAGCAGTACTTC
CASSLGQGNTYEQYF
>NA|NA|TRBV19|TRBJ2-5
TGTGCCAGTGGATCGGGGTCTATGGGCCAAGAGACCCAGTACTTC
CASGSGSMGQETQYF
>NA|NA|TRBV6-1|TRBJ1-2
TGTGCCAGCAGTGCAACAGCCTCCGGGTATGGCTACACCTTC
CASSATASGYGYTF
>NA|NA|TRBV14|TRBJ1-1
TGTGCCAGCTCTATACTCCAGTTGAACACTGAAGCTTTCTTT
CASSILQLNTEAFF
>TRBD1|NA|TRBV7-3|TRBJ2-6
TGTGCCAGCAGCTTGACAGGGGGGAAACCTGGGGCCAACGTCCTGACTTTC
CASSLTGGKPGANVLTF
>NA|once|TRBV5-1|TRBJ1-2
TGCGCCAGCAGCTTAAACAGGCACTATGGCTACACCTTC
CASSLNRHYGYTF
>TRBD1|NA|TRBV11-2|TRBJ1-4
TGTGCCAGCAGCTTAGTGGCAGGGGGTCGAAAACTGTTTTTT
CASSLVAGGRKLFF
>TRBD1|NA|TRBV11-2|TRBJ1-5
TGTGCCAGCAGCCAGGGACAGCACAATCAGCCCCAGCATTTT
CASSQGQHNQPQHF
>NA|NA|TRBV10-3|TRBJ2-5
TGTGCCATCAGTGGGTCGGACAGAGACCAAGAGACCCAGTACTTC
CAISGSDRDQETQYF
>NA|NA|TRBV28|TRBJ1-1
TGTGCCAGCAGAACTGGCGGGGGAACTGAAGCTTTCTTT
CASRTGGGTEAFF
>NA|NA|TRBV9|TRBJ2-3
TGTGCCAGCCGCAGGGGTCATAATCCTACAAACACAGATACGCAGTATTTT
CASRRGHNPTNTDTQYF
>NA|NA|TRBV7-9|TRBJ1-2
TGTGCCAGCAGCTCCCCCCGTAAGAGCACCTTC
CASSSPRKSTF
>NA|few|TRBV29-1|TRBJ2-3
TGCAGCTGGAGCGGAACCCCTAGCACAGATACGCAGTATTTT
CSWSGTPSTDTQYF
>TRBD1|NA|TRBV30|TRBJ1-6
TGTGCCCGCCGAACAGGGGATGGGTCACCCCTCCACTTT
CARRTGDGSPLHF
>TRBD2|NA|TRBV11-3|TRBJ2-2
TGTGCCAGCAGCTTCCCGGGGGGCGGGGAGCTGTTTTTT
CASSFPGGGELFF
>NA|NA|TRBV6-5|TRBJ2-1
TGTGCCAGCAGTGAGGACTCCTACAATGAGCAGTTCTTC
CASSEDSYNEQFF
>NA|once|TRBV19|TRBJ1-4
TGTGCCAGCCGCCAGCGGACAACTAATGAAAAACTGTTTTTT
CASRQRTTNEKLFF
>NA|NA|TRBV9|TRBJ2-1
TGTGCCAGCAGCTTCAGGGGGGTGGGCAATGAGCAGTTCTTC
CASSFRGVGNEQFF
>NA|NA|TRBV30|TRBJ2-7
TGTGCCTGGAGTCGTGGGGGACGGACTTCCTACGAGCAGTACTTC
CAWSRGGRTSYEQYF
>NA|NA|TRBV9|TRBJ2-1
TGTGCCAGCAGCGATGACAGCTACAATGAGCAGTTCTTC
CASSDDSYNEQFF
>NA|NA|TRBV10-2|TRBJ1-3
TGCGCCAGCAGTAGTGCGGGATCTACTGGAAACACCATATATTTT
CASSSAGSTGNTIYF
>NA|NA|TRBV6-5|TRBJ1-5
TGTGCCAGCAGTTCTGGTTACAATCAGCCCCAGCATTTT
CASSSGYNQPQHF
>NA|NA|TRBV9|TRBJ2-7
TGTGCCAGCAGCTCGACGGACTGGGCCTACGAGCAGTACTTC
CASSSTDWAYEQYF
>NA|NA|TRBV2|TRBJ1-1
TGTGCCAGCAGTGAAGGGACAGTTATGAACACTGAAGCTTTCTTT
CASSEGTVMNTEAFF
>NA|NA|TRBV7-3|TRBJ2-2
TGTGCCAGCAGCTTCCAATCTGGGGGGACCGGGGAGCTGTTTTTT
CASSFQSGGTGELFF